This T cell receptor beta chain was obtained from a study of blood T cell repertoires in COVID-19. The germline CDR1 and CDR2 sequences are MNHEY and SMNVEV (reference sequence). The CDR3 covers 18 residues. V was cut by 7 bases and J by 2 bases, with 21 bases left in between. The repertoire was sequenced with immunoSEQ multiplex PCR; TCRdb's copy has only in-frame clones and lacks some. Altogether under 350,000 clones are present, roughly 90% being singletons, with the ten largest covering 1.5% to 2%. The specimen sequenced was peripheral blood. The clonotype was recovered from a woman aged 25 to 45 with COVID-19, enrolled during active disease. J is TRBJ2-6 and V is TRBV27, with a possible D match to TRBD1 (6 bases). CDR3 region: CASTTRGKRGAGANVLTF. The DNA for the CDR3 is TGTGCCAGCACCACCAGGGGTAAAAGGGGCGCTGGGGCCAACGTCCTGACTTTC.